This is a list of T cell receptor beta chains from one sample in a study of beta chain features in type 1 diabetes. TCRdb keeps only in-frame clones here, not all; method: immunoSEQ multiplex PCR. The repertoire has about 150,000 clones, approximately 9.1% of them found once; the top ten carry 2.3%. The sequencing sample was made of central memory CD4+ T cells from blood. The receptors derive from a woman aged 18 to 35 in good health. Each CDR3 is given with its conserved first and last residue. The D gene is left open where the match is weak. A clone size is listed for some rows: how often the clone was seen (once, few, many), or a class if it is expanded.

j_call v_call clone_size d_call cdr3_aa cdr3_nt
TRBJ2-1 TRBV19 . TRBD2 CASSIGTSGSYNEQFF TGTGCCAGTAGTATAGGGACTAGCGGGTCCTACAATGAGCAGTTCTTC
TRBJ1-1 TRBV28 few . CASSLGATVTEAFF TGTGCCAGCAGTTTGGGGGCTACGGTCACTGAAGCTTTCTTT
TRBJ2-1 TRBV7-3 many . CASSPAPSRYNEQFF TGTGCCAGCAGCCCCGCGCCGAGCCGCTACAATGAGCAGTTCTTC
TRBJ2-7 TRBV7-2 few . CASSFPNSYEQYF TGTGCCAGCAGCTTCCCCAACTCCTACGAGCAGTACTTC
TRBJ1-4 TRBV5-1 . TRBD1 CASSPMMGQGWEKLFF TGCGCCAGCAGCCCGATGATGGGACAGGGGTGGGAAAAACTGTTTTTT
TRBJ2-5 TRBV7-2 . . CASSLAAGTLETQYF TGTGCCAGCAGCTTAGCGGCGGGGACCCTAGAGACCCAGTACTTC
TRBJ1-5 TRBV30 . TRBD1 CAWSVGQYSNQPQHF TGTGCCTGGAGTGTGGGACAGTATAGCAATCAGCCCCAGCATTTT
TRBJ1-1 TRBV18 . . CASSPQTEYTEAFF TGTGCCAGCTCACCCCAGACAGAATACACTGAAGCTTTCTTT
TRBJ1-4 TRBV25-1 many . CASSEPVSGKLFF TGTGCCAGCAGTGAACCGGTGAGCGGAAAACTGTTTTTT
TRBJ2-2 TRBV6-1 . TRBD2 CASSDPLAGGTGELFF TGTGCCAGCAGTGACCCCCTAGCGGGTGGCACCGGGGAGCTGTTTTTT
TRBJ1-6 TRBV27 few TRBD1 CASSFMTGGNSPLHF TGTGCCAGCAGTTTTATGACAGGGGGGAATTCACCCCTCCACTTT